The following is a TCR beta chain sequence with its context. Its matching antigen is unknown. The V gene's germline CDR1 is MNHEY and CDR2 SVGAGI. The CDR3 has 14 residues. V lost 6 bases and J lost 0, with 12 bases in between. The sample originates from a study of T-cell memory formation after mild COVID-19. Study outcomes and limitations: CD4/CD8 balance held among clones contracting day 15 to 85, and later expanders leaned CD4+. Certain responding clones were present in pre-infection memory, suggesting participation of cross-reactive memory.

MiXCR, applied by TCRdb to the 5' RACE reads, yields one record per CDR3 protein. The data hold more than 150,000 distinct CDR3 sequences, with about 18% observed a single time. Specimen: PBMCs or a T cell subset sorted from them (not recorded which). The TCR was taken from a man younger than 35 who had mild COVID-19 (a few samples of this study predate the infection). Cell type and time point are not known. V is TRBV6-5 and J is TRBJ2-7; maybe TRBD1 (6 bases). CDR3 nucleotides: TGTGCCAGCAGCCCTAGACAGGCCTCCTACGAGCAGTACTTC. Translation: CASSPRQASYEQYF.